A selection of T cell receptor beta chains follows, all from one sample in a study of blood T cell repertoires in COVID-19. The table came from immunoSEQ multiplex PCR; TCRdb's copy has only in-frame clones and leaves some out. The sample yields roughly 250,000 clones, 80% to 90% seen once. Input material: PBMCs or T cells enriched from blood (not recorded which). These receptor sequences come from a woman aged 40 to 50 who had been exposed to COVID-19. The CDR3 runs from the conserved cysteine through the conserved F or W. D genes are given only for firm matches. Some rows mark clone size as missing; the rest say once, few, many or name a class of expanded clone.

CDR3 DNA: TGTGCCAGCAGCCCAGGGAACATCAGATCTAACTATGGCTACACCTTC; CDR3 protein: CASSPGNIRSNYGYTF; V gene: TRBV7-9; D gene: .; clone size: .; J gene: TRBJ1-2
CDR3 DNA: TGTGCCAGCAGCCTAGCATCCTACAATGAGCAGTTCTTC; CDR3 protein: CASSLASYNEQFF; V gene: TRBV11-2; D gene: .; clone size: .; J gene: TRBJ2-1
CDR3 DNA: TGTGCCAGCAGCATAGGGGGGGCTCGTGGCTACACCTTC; CDR3 protein: CASSIGGARGYTF; V gene: TRBV7-3; D gene: .; clone size: .; J gene: TRBJ1-2
CDR3 DNA: TGTGCCAGCAGTTCCGGAGCCACCGGGGAGCTGTTTTTT; CDR3 protein: CASSSGATGELFF; V gene: TRBV7-6; D gene: .; clone size: medium-sized; J gene: TRBJ2-2
CDR3 DNA: TGTGCCAGCAGCCCCTCTAGCGCCGCCCAAGAGACCCAGTACTTC; CDR3 protein: CASSPSSAAQETQYF; V gene: TRBV7-7; D gene: .; clone size: once; J gene: TRBJ2-5
CDR3 DNA: TGTGCCAGTAGTATCCAGGGGCGTAACTATGGCTACACCTTC; CDR3 protein: CASSIQGRNYGYTF; V gene: TRBV19; D gene: .; clone size: .; J gene: TRBJ1-2
CDR3 DNA: TGTGCCAGCAGTTACTTAAGGAGGACGGGCAATGAGCAGTTCTTC; CDR3 protein: CASSYLRRTGNEQFF; V gene: TRBV6-2/TRBV6-3; D gene: .; clone size: .; J gene: TRBJ2-1
CDR3 DNA: TGTGCCTGGAGTGCCCTAGCGGGGGGAGAGACCCAGTACTTC; CDR3 protein: CAWSALAGGETQYF; V gene: TRBV30; D gene: TRBD2; clone size: .; J gene: TRBJ2-5
CDR3 DNA: TGTGCCAGCGAAATGACAGGGAACACCGGGGAGCTGTTTTTT; CDR3 protein: CASEMTGNTGELFF; V gene: TRBV28; D gene: .; clone size: .; J gene: TRBJ2-2
CDR3 DNA: TGTGCCAGCAGCAGACAGGGGAATGAGCAGTTCTTC; CDR3 protein: CASSRQGNEQFF; V gene: TRBV5-6; D gene: TRBD1; clone size: .; J gene: TRBJ2-1
CDR3 DNA: TGTGCCAGCAGAACAGGGGGACAGAGTTACGAGCAGTACTTC; CDR3 protein: CASRTGGQSYEQYF; V gene: TRBV28; D gene: TRBD1; clone size: .; J gene: TRBJ2-7
CDR3 DNA: TGTGCCAGCAGCGTGGGGACAGGGGGCGCCGATACGCAGTATTTT; CDR3 protein: CASSVGTGGADTQYF; V gene: TRBV7-3; D gene: TRBD1; clone size: .; J gene: TRBJ2-3
CDR3 DNA: TGTGCCAGCAGCCGCCAAGGGGGAAATGGAGGTCAGCCCCAGCATTTT; CDR3 protein: CASSRQGGNGGQPQHF; V gene: TRBV7-2; D gene: .; clone size: .; J gene: TRBJ1-5
CDR3 DNA: TGTGCCATCAGAGCCGGGACAGGGAGGACTGAAGCTTTCTTT; CDR3 protein: CAIRAGTGRTEAFF; V gene: TRBV10-3; D gene: TRBD1; clone size: .; J gene: TRBJ1-1
CDR3 DNA: TGTGCCAGCAGCTTCAACAGGGCCTCTGGAAACACCATATATTTT; CDR3 protein: CASSFNRASGNTIYF; V gene: TRBV7-9; D gene: .; clone size: .; J gene: TRBJ1-3
CDR3 DNA: TGTGCCAGCAGCTTGGGGACTAGCGGGGCGCACTACAATGAGCAGTTCTTC; CDR3 protein: CASSLGTSGAHYNEQFF; V gene: TRBV7-8; D gene: TRBD2; clone size: .; J gene: TRBJ2-1
CDR3 DNA: TGCGCCAGCAACCCCCAAGCGGGAACGACCTACAATGAGCAGTTCTTC; CDR3 protein: CASNPQAGTTYNEQFF; V gene: TRBV5-1; D gene: TRBD2; clone size: .; J gene: TRBJ2-1
CDR3 DNA: TGTGCCAGTAGTATCACGGGAGGCCCCCCCAGCAATCAGCCCCAGCATTTT; CDR3 protein: CASSITGGPPSNQPQHF; V gene: TRBV19; D gene: .; clone size: .; J gene: TRBJ1-5
CDR3 DNA: TGTGCCAGCAGCACACGAACAGCGGGCACCGGGGAGCTGTTTTTT; CDR3 protein: CASSTRTAGTGELFF; V gene: TRBV7-8; D gene: .; clone size: .; J gene: TRBJ2-2
CDR3 DNA: TGTGCCAGCAGTTACTCGACAGGGGCGGGAGCTTTCTTT; CDR3 protein: CASSYSTGAGAFF; V gene: TRBV6-5; D gene: TRBD1; clone size: .; J gene: TRBJ1-1
CDR3 DNA: TGTGCCAGCAGTAGCCGTTCAGGGGGGAATGAGCAGTTCTTC; CDR3 protein: CASSSRSGGNEQFF; V gene: TRBV6-5; D gene: .; clone size: few; J gene: TRBJ2-1
CDR3 DNA: TGTGCCAGCAGTCCCCCCCACGGGGGTCAGCCCCAGCATTTT; CDR3 protein: CASSPPHGGQPQHF; V gene: TRBV2; D gene: .; clone size: .; J gene: TRBJ1-5
CDR3 DNA: TGTGCCAGTACCCCGGGGGGGTATGACACTGAAGCTTTCTTT; CDR3 protein: CASTPGGYDTEAFF; V gene: TRBV19; D gene: .; clone size: .; J gene: TRBJ1-1
CDR3 DNA: TGTGCCAGCAGCCACCGGGACAGGGACGAGCAGTACTTC; CDR3 protein: CASSHRDRDEQYF; V gene: TRBV6-2/TRBV6-3; D gene: TRBD1; clone size: .; J gene: TRBJ2-7